This TCR beta chain came from a study of control samples from healthy donors and cancer patients. Some clones are missing from TCRdb's copy, which holds only in-frame ones; the method was immunoSEQ multiplex PCR. The table includes 35,000 to 55,000 clones, 70% detected once. There are 15 residues in the CDR3. V lost 0 bases, J lost 6 bases, and 12 bases lay in between. Germline V gene data show CDR1 as LGHNA and CDR2 as YNFKEQ. The chain links TRBV4-2 to TRBJ2-1; the D gene is possibly TRBD2 (6 bases). The sequence was collected from a male donor with melanoma. Sequencing input: formalin-fixed, paraffin-embedded tissue. CDR3 sequence: CASSQDARAGNEQFF. CDR3 DNA sequence: TGTGCCAGCAGCCAAGATGCCCGAGCGGGCAATGAGCAGTTCTTC.